This TCR beta chain was recorded in a study of T cells in Graves' hyperthyroidism and ophthalmopathy (dated by TCRdb to between 2017 and 2020). At the level of the whole study: Peripheral blood was collected at initial diagnosis, before any treatment. After sampling, hyperthyroidism patients received methimazole starting at 30 mg daily, and ophthalmopathy patients received high-dose intravenous methylprednisolone. For training and testing, the 95 to 100 patients in the discovery cohort were randomly divided in a 7:3 ratio. Prospective prediction of ophthalmopathy was tested in an independent validation cohort of under 20 hyperthyroidism patients and some 17 patients who later progressed to ophthalmopathy. To identify TCR V-J signatures that set the groups apart, the researchers used a discovery cohort of about a hundred patients, made up of around 40 with Graves' ophthalmopathy and some 60 with stable Graves' hyperthyroidism. The study also compared thyroid tissue and blood T-cell repertoires from about six Graves' hyperthyroidism patients. The paper reports TCR Vbeta CDR3 sequencing of 135 peripheral blood samples: around 45 ophthalmopathy, roughly 74 hyperthyroidism and 17 progressor patients.

Cut back by 4 bases and 14 bases, the V and J ends lie 13 bases apart. Reading from cysteine to phenylalanine, the CDR3 counts 12 amino acids. Only the CDR3 portion is preserved as DNA: 36 bases, with reading frame beginning at the first base. CDR1 and CDR2, per the germline V gene, are SGHRS and YFSETQ. The TCR beta CDR3 regions were amplified from the RNA transcripts. The TCR CDR3 was subjected to a first round of RT-PCR using the HTBI primer set and the Qiagen OneStep RT-PCR kit. The libraries were constructed in a second round of multiplex PCR and then size-selected and purified. Sequencing of the libraries was done on an Illumina HiSeq2000 using paired-end 100 bp reads. Processing in the source paper ran as follows. SOAPnuke was used to process the raw data, with reads discarded if the reads contained adapters or uncalled bases, had a mean Phred below 15, or lacked an exact constant-primer or identifier match. High-quality paired reads were merged using COPE v1.2.5, and each unique nucleotide sequence was defined as a clonotype. Clonotypes were aligned to IMGT TRBV, TRBD and TRBJ reference segments using MiTCR v1.1. Only V-J combinations with frequency above 0.0001, covering 98% to 99.2% of repertoires, were analysed. A TCS score was defined as the ratio between F50 (clonal expansion) and ExV (chaos), using BLOSUM62-based TCRdist between CDR3 peptides within each V-J. Welch's t-statistics and random forest reduced several hundred V-J features to some 14, which were used in a naive Bayes classifier (R e1071). TCRdb reprocessing: public reads trimmed at Q25 with fastp, clones called with MiXCR, in-frame beta chains kept. Records with the same CDR3 protein are collapsed into one entry carrying the most frequent genes and DNA. TCRdb, not the authors, supplied the V and J calls. The sample table holds over 450,000 distinct CDR3 sequences, of which approximately 17% were seen once. Of the sample, around 17% falls within the top ten clones.

What the research found in general, with its limitations: Ophthalmopathy was separated from stable hyperthyroidism by a 13 V-J signature model, with around 88% sensitivity and about 84% specificity obtained in cross-validation and 80%/75% obtained in testing. Most expanded thyroid clonotypes (frequency above 0.001) were also detected in blood, a finding suggesting that blood repertoires may reflect thyroid immune responses. In validation, the model predicted progression to ophthalmopathy a median of around six months before onset, with approximately 71% sensitivity and almost 75% specificity. Sample size was not statistically predetermined, and investigators were not blinded to group allocation.

Worth noting for this clonotype: Its antigen has not been determined. Base qualities are not recorded, but no much larger clone differs from it by a single base.

Ophthalmopathy patients had moderately to severely active disease, with a Clinical Activity Score of 3 or more, a NOSPECS grade of 4 or more, and a disease duration of less than 3 months. Any patient with an uncontrolled infection, another autoimmune disease, pregnancy or lactation was excluded. Clinical symptoms, serum thyroxine and TRAb, thyroid ultrasound, and orbital computed tomography formed the basis for the diagnoses. Ficoll-Paque density gradient centrifugation was used to isolate PBMCs from about 9 ml of fresh peripheral blood. Total RNA was extracted using Trizol reagent, and RNA quality was assessed on an Agilent 2100 Bioanalyzer.

The chain links TRBV5-1 with TRBJ1-6; there is no confident call for the D gene. Sequencing was carried out using blood. This sequence was found in a woman under 30 with Graves' ophthalmopathy. This receptor has the CDR3 CASSNDDGTLHF. The nucleotide sequence is given as TGCGCCAGCAGCAACGACGACGGGACCCTCCACTTT. With the portions outside the CDR3 filled from the reference TRBV5-1 and TRBJ1-6 genes, the complete variable region becomes KAGVTQTPRYLIKTRGQQVTLSCSPISGHRSVSWYQQTPGQGLQFLFEYFSETQRNKGNFPGRFSGRQFSNSRSEMNVSTLELGDSALYLCASSNDDGTLHFGNGTRLTVT.